A single T cell receptor beta chain is shown here with its context. Its specificity is unknown. Clones were sequenced by immunoSEQ multiplex PCR, and TCRdb holds only the in-frame ones, with some missing. The sample contains almost 700,000 clones, roughly 94% of which appear only once. The data were obtained in a study of shared clonotypes between healthy human individuals. Study-level findings and limits: Naive CD4 clonotypes were shared across a few donors at roughly 4.6%.

Positively selected for CCR7, the CD45RO-negative cells used as naive CD8 cells excluded terminally differentiated effector memory CD45RA+ cells. The CDR3 is 15 amino acids. Deletions cut 1 base from V and 4 bases from J, with 17 bases between. From germline, CDR1 is SQVTM and CDR2 ANQGSEA. This chain links TRBV29-1 with TRBJ2-7, with D possibly being TRBD1 (5 bases). The specimen sequenced was naive CD8+ T cells sorted from blood. This TCR was sampled from a man aged 30 to 45 in good health. The CDR3 region is CSVEVPLGQVYEQYF. In DNA, the CDR3 is TGCAGCGTTGAAGTCCCCCTGGGGCAGGTTTACGAGCAGTACTTC.